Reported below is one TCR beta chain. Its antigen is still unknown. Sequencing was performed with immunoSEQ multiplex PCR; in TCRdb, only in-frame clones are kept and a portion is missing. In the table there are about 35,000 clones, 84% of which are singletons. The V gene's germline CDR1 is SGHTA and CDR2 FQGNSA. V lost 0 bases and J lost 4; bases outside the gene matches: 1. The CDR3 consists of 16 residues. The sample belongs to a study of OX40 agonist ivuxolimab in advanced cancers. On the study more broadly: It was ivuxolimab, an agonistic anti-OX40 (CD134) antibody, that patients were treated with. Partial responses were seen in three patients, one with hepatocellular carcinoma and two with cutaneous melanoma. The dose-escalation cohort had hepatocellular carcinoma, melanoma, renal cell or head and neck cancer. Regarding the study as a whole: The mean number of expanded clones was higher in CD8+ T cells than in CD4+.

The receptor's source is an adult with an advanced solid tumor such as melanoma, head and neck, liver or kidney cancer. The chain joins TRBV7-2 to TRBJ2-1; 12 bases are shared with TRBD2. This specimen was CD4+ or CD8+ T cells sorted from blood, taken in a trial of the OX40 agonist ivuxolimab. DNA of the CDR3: TGTGCCAGCAGCTTAGCCGGGACTAGCGGGTACAATGAGCAGTTCTTC. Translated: CASSLAGTSGYNEQFF.